This paragraph reports one T cell receptor (beta chain). The sample is drawn from a study of blood T cell repertoires in COVID-19. Some clones are missing from TCRdb's copy, which holds only in-frame ones; the method was immunoSEQ multiplex PCR. The profile shows under 200,000 clones, roughly nine tenths of them singletons. The CDR3 contains 15 residues. Germline V CDR1 and CDR2: LNHDA, SQIVND (reference sequence). V lost 6 bases and J 4 bases, leaving 15 bases between the germline ends. Sequencing was carried out using peripheral blood. The J gene is TRBJ2-2, the V gene TRBV19; a weak D match, TRBD2 (7 bases). The source of this sequence is a man aged 70 or older with active or convalescent COVID-19. The CDR3 is CASRSAGAGTGELFF. CDR3 DNA sequence: TGTGCCAGTAGATCGGCGGGGGCGGGCACCGGGGAGCTGTTTTTT. The full variable domain, in which reference TRBV19 and TRBJ2-2 provide the parts outside the CDR3, is DGGITQSPKYLFRKEGQNVTLSCEQNLNHDAMYWYRQDPGQGLRLIYYSQIVNDFQKGDIAEGYSVSREKKESFPLTVTSAQKNPTAFYLCASRSAGAGTGELFFGEGSRLTVL.